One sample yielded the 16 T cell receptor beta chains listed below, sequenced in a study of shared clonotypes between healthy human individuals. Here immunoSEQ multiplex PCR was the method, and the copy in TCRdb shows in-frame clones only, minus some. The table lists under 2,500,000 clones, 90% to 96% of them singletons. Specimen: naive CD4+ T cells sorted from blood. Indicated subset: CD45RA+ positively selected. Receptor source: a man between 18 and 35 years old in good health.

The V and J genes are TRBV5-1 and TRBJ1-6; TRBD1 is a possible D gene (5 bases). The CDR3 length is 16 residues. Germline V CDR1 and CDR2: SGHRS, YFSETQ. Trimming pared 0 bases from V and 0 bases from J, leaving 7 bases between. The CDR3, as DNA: TGCGCCAGCAGCTTGGACGGGGGCTCCTATAATTCACCCCTCCACTTT. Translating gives CASSLDGGSYNSPLHF.

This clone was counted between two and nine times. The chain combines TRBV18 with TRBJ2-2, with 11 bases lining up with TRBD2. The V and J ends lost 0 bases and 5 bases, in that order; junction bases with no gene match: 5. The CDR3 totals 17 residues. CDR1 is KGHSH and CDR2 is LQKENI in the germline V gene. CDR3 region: CASSPPELAGATGELFF. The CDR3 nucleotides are TGTGCCAGCTCACCACCCGAACTAGCGGGGGCTACCGGGGAGCTGTTTTTT.

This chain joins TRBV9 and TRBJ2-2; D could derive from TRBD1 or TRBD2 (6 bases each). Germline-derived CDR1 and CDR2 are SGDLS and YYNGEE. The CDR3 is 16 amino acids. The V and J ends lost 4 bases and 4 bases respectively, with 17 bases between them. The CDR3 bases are TGTGCCAGCAGCCCCCTCGGGGGCGCGGGCACCGGGGAGCTGTTTTTT. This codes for CASSPLGGAGTGELFF.

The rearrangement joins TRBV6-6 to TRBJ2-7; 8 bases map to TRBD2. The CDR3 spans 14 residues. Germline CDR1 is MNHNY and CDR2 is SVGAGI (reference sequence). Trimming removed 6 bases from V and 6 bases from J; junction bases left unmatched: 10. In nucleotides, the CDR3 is TGTGCCAGCAGGGGCGGACTAGCTCGGGGCGAGCAGTACTTC. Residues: CASRGGLARGEQYF.

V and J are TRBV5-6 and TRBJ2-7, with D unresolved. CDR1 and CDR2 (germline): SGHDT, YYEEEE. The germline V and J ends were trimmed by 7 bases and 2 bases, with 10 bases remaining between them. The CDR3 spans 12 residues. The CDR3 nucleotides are TGTGCCAGCCAAAGCGCTGCCTACGAGCAGTACTTC. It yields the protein CASQSAAYEQYF. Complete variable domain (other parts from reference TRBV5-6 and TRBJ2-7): DAGVTQSPTHLIKTRGQQVTLRCSPKSGHDTVSWYQQALGQGPQFIFQYYEEEERQRGNFPDRFSGHQFPNYSSELNVNALLLGDSALYLCASQSAAYEQYFGPGTRLTVT.

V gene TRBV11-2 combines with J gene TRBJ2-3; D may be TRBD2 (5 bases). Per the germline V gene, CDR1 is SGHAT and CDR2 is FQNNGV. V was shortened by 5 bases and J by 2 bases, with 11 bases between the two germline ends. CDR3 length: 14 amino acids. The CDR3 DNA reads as TGTGCCAGCAGCCTAGCCCTTTTCACAGATACGCAGTATTTT. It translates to CASSLALFTDTQYF.

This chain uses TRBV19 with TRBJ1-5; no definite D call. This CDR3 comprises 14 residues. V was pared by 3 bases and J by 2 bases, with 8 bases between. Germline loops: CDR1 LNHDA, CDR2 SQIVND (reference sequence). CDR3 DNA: TGTGCCAGTAGTATTATGGTGGGCAATCAGCCCCAGCATTTT. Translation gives CASSIMVGNQPQHF.

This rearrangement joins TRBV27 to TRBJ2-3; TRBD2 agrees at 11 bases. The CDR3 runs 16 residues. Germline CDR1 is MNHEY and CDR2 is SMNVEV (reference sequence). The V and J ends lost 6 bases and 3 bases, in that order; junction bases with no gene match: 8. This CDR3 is CASSFSGRAWTDTQYF. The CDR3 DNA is TGTGCCAGCAGCTTTAGCGGGAGGGCCTGGACAGATACGCAGTATTTT.

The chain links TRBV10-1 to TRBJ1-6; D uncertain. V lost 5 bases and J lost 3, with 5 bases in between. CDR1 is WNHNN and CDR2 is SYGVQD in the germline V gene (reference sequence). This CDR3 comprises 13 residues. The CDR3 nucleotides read TGCGCCAGCAGTTACAGCTATAATTCACCCCTCCACTTT. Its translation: CASSYSYNSPLHF.

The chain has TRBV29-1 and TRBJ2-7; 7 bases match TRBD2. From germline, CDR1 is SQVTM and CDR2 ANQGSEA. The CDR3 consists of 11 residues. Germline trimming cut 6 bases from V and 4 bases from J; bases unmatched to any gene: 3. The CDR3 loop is CSVGGNYEQYF. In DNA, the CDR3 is TGCAGCGTCGGGGGGAATTACGAGCAGTACTTC.

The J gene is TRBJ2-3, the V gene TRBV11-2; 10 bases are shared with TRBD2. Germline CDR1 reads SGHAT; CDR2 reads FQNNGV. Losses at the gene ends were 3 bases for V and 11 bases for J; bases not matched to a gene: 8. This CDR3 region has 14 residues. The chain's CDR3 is CASSFAAGGPKQYF. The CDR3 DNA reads TGTGCCAGCAGCTTTGCAGCGGGAGGGCCTAAGCAGTATTTT.

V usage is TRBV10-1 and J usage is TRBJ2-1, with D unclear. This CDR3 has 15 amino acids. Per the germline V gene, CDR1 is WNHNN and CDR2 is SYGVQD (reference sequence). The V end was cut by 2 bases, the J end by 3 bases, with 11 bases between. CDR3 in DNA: TGCGCCAGCAGTGAGGCCTCCAGAGGCTACAATGAGCAGTTCTTC. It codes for CASSEASRGYNEQFF.

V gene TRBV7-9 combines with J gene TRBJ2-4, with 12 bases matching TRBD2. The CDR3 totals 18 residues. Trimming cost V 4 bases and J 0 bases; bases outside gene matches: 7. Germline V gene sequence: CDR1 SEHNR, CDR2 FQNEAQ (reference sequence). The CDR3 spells CASSSRLAGALAKNIQYF. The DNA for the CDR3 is TGTGCCAGCAGCTCCCGACTAGCGGGGGCCCTAGCCAAAAACATTCAGTACTTC.

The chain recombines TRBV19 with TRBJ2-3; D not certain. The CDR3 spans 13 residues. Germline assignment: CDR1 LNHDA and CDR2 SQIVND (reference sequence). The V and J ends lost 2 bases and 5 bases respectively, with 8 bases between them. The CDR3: CASSIRVGDTQYF. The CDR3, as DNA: TGTGCCAGTAGTATAAGGGTGGGAGATACGCAGTATTTT.

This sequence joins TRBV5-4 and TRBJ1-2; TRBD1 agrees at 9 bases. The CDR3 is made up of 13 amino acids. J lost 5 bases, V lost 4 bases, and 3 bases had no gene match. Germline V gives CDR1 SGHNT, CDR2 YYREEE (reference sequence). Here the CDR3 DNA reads TGTGCCAGCAGCCCCGGGACAGGGTATGGCTACACCTTC. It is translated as CASSPGTGYGYTF.

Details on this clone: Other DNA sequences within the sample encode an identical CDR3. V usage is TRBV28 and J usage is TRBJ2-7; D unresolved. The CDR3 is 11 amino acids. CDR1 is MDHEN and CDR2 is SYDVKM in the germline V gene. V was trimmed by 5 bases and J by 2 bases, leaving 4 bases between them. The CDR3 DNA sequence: TGTGCCAGCAGTCCAGCCTACGAGCAGTACTTC. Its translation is CASSPAYEQYF.